The 16 T cell receptor beta chains presented below share a single source sample, sequenced in a study of T cell repertoires in cytomegalovirus infection. No cognate antigen is known for these TCRs. TCRdb re-called the reads with MiXCR, one entry per CDR3 protein. Among 450,000 to 550,000 distinct CDR3 sequences, approximately 40% were seen once, and the ten largest hold about 39%. The specimen was cultured PBMCs, collected from culture after CMV antigen stimulation. These receptors all come from a human donor in good health (CMV status not recorded). Some clones in this sample may be carry-over from other donors' samples.

The rearrangement links TRBV6-6 to TRBJ2-1; 7 nucleotides line up with TRBD2. The CDR3 is 16 residues long. In germline, CDR1 is MNHNY, CDR2 SVGAGI (reference sequence). J lost 4 bases, V lost 0 bases, and 6 bases had no gene match. The CDR3 DNA sequence: TGTGCCAGCAGTTACTCTTGGCTAGCGGTTTACAATGAGCAGTTCTTC. Protein sequence: CASSYSWLAVYNEQFF.

This clonotype has ten or more counts. The rearrangement joins TRBV7-2 to TRBJ1-6; D ambiguous. V lost 5 bases and J lost 4, with 6 bases in between. The germline CDR1 and CDR2 sequences are SGHTA and FQGNSA. The CDR3 spans 13 residues. As DNA, the CDR3 is TGTGCCAGCAGCCCATTTTATAATTCACCCCTCCACTTT. This gives the protein CASSPFYNSPLHF. Full variable domain (remainder filled in from reference TRBV7-2 and TRBJ1-6): GAGVSQSPSNKVTEKGKDVELRCDPISGHTALYWYRQSLGQGLEFLIYFQGNSAPDKSGLPSDRFSAERTGGSVSTLTIQRTQQEDSAVYLCASSPFYNSPLHFGNGTRLTVT.

The chain joins TRBV3-1 to TRBJ2-1, with a possible D match to TRBD1 (5 bases). Germline CDR1 is LGHDT and CDR2 is YNNKEL (reference sequence). CDR3 length equals 13 residues. The V gene lost 3 bases and the J gene lost 7 bases, with 10 bases spanning the gap. CDR3 residues: CASSQVRGNEQFF. In nucleotides, the CDR3 is TGTGCCAGCAGCCAGGTAAGGGGAAATGAGCAGTTCTTC.

This clonotype was picked up a small number of times. This chain uses TRBV7-2 with TRBJ2-6, with a possible D match to TRBD1 (6 bases). This CDR3 comprises 15 residues. In germline, CDR1 is SGHTA, CDR2 FQGNSA. V was trimmed by 7 bases and J by 1 base, leaving 11 bases between them. CDR3 sequence reads: CASNLGQSGANVLTF. The CDR3 DNA sequence: TGTGCCAGCAACCTTGGACAGTCTGGGGCCAACGTCCTGACTTTC.

This rearrangement joins TRBV7-8 to TRBJ1-1; the match to TRBD1 covers 7 bases. J lost 1 base, V lost 5 bases, and 7 bases had no gene match. Germline values: CDR1 SGHVS, CDR2 FQNEAQ. The CDR3 has 15 residues. The CDR3 here is CASSGSGTANTEAFF. The CDR3 DNA sequence: TGTGCCAGCAGCGGATCCGGGACAGCGAACACTGAAGCTTTCTTT. Full variable domain (missing parts from reference TRBV7-8 and TRBJ1-1): GAGVSQSPRYKVAKRGQDVALRCDPISGHVSLFWYQQALGQGPEFLTYFQNEAQLDKSGLPSDRFFAERPEGSVSTLKIQRTQQEDSAVYLCASSGSGTANTEAFFGQGTRLTVV.

This clonotype has just one count. Written as DNA, the CDR3 is TGTGCCAGCAGTTTATTCGGGGGAGGTAGAGATACGCAGTATTTT. It encodes CASSLFGGGRDTQYF. V and J are TRBV12-3 or TRBV12-4 and TRBJ2-3; D might be TRBD2 (6 bases). The CDR3 length is 15 residues. Trimming cost V 2 bases and J 5 bases, with 14 bases left between them.

This clonotype has a handful of counts. The chain couples TRBV28 to TRBJ2-3; TRBD1 might be the D (6 bases). V was trimmed by 4 bases and J by 5 bases, leaving 10 bases between them. Germline CDR1 and CDR2: MDHEN and SYDVKM. The CDR3 has 13 amino acids. CDR3 coding DNA: TGTGCCAGCAGTTCAGGGGATCAAGATACGCAGTATTTT. This codes for CASSSGDQDTQYF.

The chain links TRBV7-6 to TRBJ2-5, with D maybe TRBD1 (5 bases). The CDR3 extends over 14 amino acids. Trimming removed 5 bases at V and 4 bases at J, with 14 bases between. Germline values: CDR1 SGHVS, CDR2 FNYEAQ. The CDR3, as DNA: TGTGCCAGCAGCAGGGGTAGTGCGACAGAGACCCAGTACTTC. Translation gives CASSRGSATETQYF.

This clonotype has just a few counts. V is TRBV7-9 and J is TRBJ1-2; D gene ambiguous. There are 14 residues in the CDR3. The germline CDR1 and CDR2 sequences are SEHNR and FQNEAQ (reference sequence). The V end lost 11 bases, the J end lost 7 bases, and 23 bases lay between the germline ends. The CDR3 DNA reads TGTGCCTGGGGAGGGTTTGGAGGATCTCGTGGCTACACCTTC. Translation gives CAWGGFGGSRGYTF.

The chain combines TRBV28 with TRBJ1-2; 8 bases agree with TRBD1. Germline loops: CDR1 MDHEN, CDR2 SYDVKM. J gave up 5 bases and V 2 bases, and 4 bases lay outside the gene matches. CDR3 size: 14 residues. CDR3 nucleotide sequence: TGTGCCAGCAGTTTACCACAGGGGGTATATGGCTACACCTTC. It encodes CASSLPQGVYGYTF.

Only a few counts were recorded for this clonotype. This chain links TRBV10-1 with TRBJ2-1; 8 bases are shared with TRBD2. Germline CDR1 and CDR2: WNHNN and SYGVQD (reference sequence). V shed 5 bases and J 8 bases; nucleotides not matched to a gene: 14. The CDR3 has 16 residues. The CDR3 loop reads CASSSGSAASADEQFF. As DNA, the CDR3 is TGCGCCAGCAGTAGCGGGAGTGCCGCCTCCGCGGATGAGCAGTTCTTC.

This chain connects TRBV7-2 to TRBJ2-5, with 12 positions matching TRBD2. Trimming at V came to 4 bases and at J to 2 bases, leaving 5 bases not matched to a gene. In germline, CDR1 is SGHTA, CDR2 FQGNSA. The length of the CDR3 is 16 residues. The CDR3 loop reads CASSSGLAGTQETQYF. CDR3 coding DNA: TGTGCCAGCAGCTCCGGACTAGCGGGGACTCAAGAGACCCAGTACTTC.

The J gene is TRBJ2-1, the V gene TRBV7-9; 9 bases fit TRBD2. In germline, CDR1 is SEHNR, CDR2 FQNEAQ (reference sequence). V gave up 10 bases and J gave up 6 bases; unmatched junction bases: 13. The CDR3 has 15 amino acids. The CDR3: CATRAGGRVGNEQFF. The CDR3 DNA is TGTGCCACTAGGGCGGGGGGGCGCGTGGGCAATGAGCAGTTCTTC. Full variable domain (outside the CDR3, taken from reference TRBV7-9 and TRBJ2-1): DTGVSQNPRHKITKRGQNVTFRCDPISEHNRLYWYRQTLGQGPEFLTYFQNEAQLEKSRLLSDRFSAERPKGSFSTLEIQRTEQGDSAMYLCATRAGGRVGNEQFFGPGTRLTVL.

The chain carries TRBV6-1 and TRBJ2-1; D not certain. With 3 bases removed from V and 8 bases from J, the gap between germline ends came to 17 bases. The length of the CDR3 is 15 residues. In germline, CDR1 is MNHNS, CDR2 SASEGT. CDR3 nucleotides: TGTGCCAGCAGTGAGAAGGGCCCCCTAGGCTATGAGCAGTTCTTC. Its translation: CASSEKGPLGYEQFF.

The chain carries TRBV6-1 and TRBJ1-5; perhaps TRBD1 as D (6 bases). The CDR3 runs to 14 residues. V shed 6 bases and J shed 3 bases, with 12 bases lying between them. Germline assignment: CDR1 MNHNS and CDR2 SASEGT. This CDR3 is CASSKGGDNQPQHF. DNA of the CDR3: TGTGCCAGCAGCAAAGGGGGGGACAATCAGCCCCAGCATTTT.

This clonotype has just a few counts. The chain couples TRBV7-2 to TRBJ2-3; 10 nucleotides line up with TRBD2. The CDR3 spans 15 residues. Per the germline V gene, CDR1 is SGHTA and CDR2 is FQGNSA. V lost 1 base to trimming and J lost 6 bases; unmatched junction nucleotides: 4. In nucleotides, the CDR3 is TGTGCCAGCAGCTTAGTCAGCGGGGGGGCGGATACGCAGTATTTT. This gives the protein CASSLVSGGADTQYF. The whole variable domain, filled in from reference TRBV7-2 and TRBJ2-3, reads GAGVSQSPSNKVTEKGKDVELRCDPISGHTALYWYRQSLGQGLEFLIYFQGNSAPDKSGLPSDRFSAERTGGSVSTLTIQRTQQEDSAVYLCASSLVSGGADTQYFGPGTRLTVL.